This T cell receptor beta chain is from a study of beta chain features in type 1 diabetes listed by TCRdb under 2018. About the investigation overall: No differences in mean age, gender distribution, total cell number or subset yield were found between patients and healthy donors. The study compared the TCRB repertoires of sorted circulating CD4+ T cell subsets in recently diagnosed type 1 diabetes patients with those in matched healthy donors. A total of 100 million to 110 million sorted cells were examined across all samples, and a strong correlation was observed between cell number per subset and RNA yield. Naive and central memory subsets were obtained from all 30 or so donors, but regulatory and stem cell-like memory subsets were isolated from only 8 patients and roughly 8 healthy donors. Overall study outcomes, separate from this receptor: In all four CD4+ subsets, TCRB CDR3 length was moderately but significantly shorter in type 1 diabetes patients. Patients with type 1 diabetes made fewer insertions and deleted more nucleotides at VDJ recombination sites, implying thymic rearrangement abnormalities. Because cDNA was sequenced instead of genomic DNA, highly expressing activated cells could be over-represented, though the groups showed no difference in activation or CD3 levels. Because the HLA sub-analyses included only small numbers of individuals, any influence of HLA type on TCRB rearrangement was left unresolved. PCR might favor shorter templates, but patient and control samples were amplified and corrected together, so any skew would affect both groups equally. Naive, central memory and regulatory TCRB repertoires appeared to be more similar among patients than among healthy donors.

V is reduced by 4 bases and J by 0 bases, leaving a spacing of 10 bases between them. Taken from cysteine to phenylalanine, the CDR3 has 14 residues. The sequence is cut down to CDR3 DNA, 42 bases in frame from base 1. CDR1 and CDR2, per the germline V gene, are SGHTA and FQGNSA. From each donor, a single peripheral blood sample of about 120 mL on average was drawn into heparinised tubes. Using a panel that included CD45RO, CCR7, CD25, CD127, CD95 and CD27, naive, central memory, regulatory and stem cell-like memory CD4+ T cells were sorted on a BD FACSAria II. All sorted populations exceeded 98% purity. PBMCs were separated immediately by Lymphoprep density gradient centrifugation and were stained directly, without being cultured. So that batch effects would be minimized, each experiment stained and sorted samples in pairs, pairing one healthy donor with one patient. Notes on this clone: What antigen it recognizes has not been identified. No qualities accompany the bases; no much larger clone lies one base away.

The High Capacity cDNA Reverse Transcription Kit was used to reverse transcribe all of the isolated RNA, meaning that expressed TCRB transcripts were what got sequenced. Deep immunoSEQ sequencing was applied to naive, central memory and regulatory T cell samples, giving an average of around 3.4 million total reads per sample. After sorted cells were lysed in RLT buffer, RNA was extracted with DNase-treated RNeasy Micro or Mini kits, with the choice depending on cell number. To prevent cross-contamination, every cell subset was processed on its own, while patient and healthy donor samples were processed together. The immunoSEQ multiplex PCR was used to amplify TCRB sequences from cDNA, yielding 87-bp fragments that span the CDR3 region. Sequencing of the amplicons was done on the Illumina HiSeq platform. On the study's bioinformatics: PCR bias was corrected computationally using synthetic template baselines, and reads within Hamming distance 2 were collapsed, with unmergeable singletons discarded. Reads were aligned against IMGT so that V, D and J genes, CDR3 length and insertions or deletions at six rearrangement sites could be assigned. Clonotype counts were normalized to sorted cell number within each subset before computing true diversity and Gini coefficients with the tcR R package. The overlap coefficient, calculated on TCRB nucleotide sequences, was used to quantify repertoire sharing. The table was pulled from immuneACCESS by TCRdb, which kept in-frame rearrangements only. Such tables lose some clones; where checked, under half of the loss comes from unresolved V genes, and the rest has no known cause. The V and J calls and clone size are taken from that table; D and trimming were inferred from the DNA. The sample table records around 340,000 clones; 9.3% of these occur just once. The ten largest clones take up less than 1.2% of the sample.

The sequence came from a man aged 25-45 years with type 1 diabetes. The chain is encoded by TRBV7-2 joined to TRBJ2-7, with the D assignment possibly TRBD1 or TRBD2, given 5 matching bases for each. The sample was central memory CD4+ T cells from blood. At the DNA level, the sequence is TGTGCCAGCAGCTGGGGACGGAGCTCCTACGAGCAGTACTTC. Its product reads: CASSWGRSSYEQYF.